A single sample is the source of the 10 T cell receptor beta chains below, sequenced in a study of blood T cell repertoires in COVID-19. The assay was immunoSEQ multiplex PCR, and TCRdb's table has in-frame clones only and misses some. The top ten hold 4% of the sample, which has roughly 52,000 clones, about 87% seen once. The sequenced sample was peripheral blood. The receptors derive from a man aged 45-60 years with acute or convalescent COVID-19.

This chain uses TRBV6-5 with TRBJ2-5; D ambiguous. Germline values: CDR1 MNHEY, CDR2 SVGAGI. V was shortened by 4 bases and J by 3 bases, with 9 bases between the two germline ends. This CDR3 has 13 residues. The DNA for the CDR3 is TGTGCCAGCAGTTGGAGCCTTGAAGAGACCCAGTACTTC. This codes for CASSWSLEETQYF.

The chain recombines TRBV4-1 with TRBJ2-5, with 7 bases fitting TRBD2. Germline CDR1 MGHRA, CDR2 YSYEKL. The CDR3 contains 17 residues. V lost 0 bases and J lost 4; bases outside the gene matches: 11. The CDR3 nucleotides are TGCGCCAGCAGCCAAGATTTGACTAGCAGTTTTCTAGAGACCCAGTACTTC. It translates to CASSQDLTSSFLETQYF.

CDR3: CASKEDRDGYTF. CDR3 DNA: TGTGCCAGTAAGGAGGACAGAGATGGCTACACCTTC. This chain links TRBV19 with TRBJ1-2; possible D gene TRBD1, 6 bases. This CDR3 is built from 12 residues. Germline CDR1 reads LNHDA; CDR2 reads SQIVND (reference sequence). V lost 7 bases and J lost 6, with 12 bases in between.

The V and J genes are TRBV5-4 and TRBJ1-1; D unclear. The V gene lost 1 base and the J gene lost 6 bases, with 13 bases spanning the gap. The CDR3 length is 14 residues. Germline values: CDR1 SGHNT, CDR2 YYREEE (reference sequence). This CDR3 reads CASSLFYGRAEAFF. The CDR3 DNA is TGTGCCAGCAGCTTGTTTTACGGTCGAGCTGAAGCTTTCTTT. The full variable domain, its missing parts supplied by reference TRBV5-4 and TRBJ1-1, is ETGVTQSPTHLIKTRGQQVTLRCSSQSGHNTVSWYQQALGQGPQFIFQYYREEENGRGNFPPRFSGLQFPNYSSELNVNALELDDSALYLCASSLFYGRAEAFFGQGTRLTVV.

Here the CDR3 DNA reads TGCGCCAGCAGCGGCCCCGTGGGCGCGGGCGGGGAGCTGTTTTTT. It is translated as CASSGPVGAGGELFF. This chain links TRBV5-1 with TRBJ2-2; TRBD2 is a possible D gene (5 bases). Trimming took off 4 bases at V and 7 bases at J, with 17 bases between the two ends. The length of the CDR3 is 15 residues. In germline, CDR1 is SGHRS, CDR2 YFSETQ.

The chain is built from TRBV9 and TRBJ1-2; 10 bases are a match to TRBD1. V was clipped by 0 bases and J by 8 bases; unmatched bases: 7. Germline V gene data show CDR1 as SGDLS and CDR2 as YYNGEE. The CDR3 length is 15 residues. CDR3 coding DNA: TGTGCCAGCAGCGTAGGCCTCGGGACAGGGGAAGGCTACACCTTC. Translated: CASSVGLGTGEGYTF.

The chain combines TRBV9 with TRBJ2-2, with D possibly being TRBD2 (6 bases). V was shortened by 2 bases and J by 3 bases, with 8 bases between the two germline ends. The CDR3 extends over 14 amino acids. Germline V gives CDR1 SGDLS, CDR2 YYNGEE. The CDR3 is CASSVGGDTGELFF. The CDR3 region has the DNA TGTGCCAGCAGCGTGGGCGGGGACACCGGGGAGCTGTTTTTT.

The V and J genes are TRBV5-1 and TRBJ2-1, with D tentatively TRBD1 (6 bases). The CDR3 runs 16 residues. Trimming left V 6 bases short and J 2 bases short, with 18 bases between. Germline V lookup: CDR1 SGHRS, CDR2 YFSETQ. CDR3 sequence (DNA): TGCGCCAGCACCTACGGGAACAGGGTCGCCTACAATGAGCAGTTCTTC. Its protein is CASTYGNRVAYNEQFF.

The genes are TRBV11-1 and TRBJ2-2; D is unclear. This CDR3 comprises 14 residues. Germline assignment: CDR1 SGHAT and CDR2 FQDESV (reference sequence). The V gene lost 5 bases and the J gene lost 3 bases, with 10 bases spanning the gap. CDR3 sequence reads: CASSIGQYTGELFF. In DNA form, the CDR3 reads TGTGCCAGCAGCATTGGTCAGTACACCGGGGAGCTGTTTTTT. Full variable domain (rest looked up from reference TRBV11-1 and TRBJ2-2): EAEVAQSPRYKITEKSQAVAFWCDPISGHATLYWYRQILGQGPELLVQFQDESVVDDSQLPKDRFSAERLKGVDSTLKIQPAELGDSAMYLCASSIGQYTGELFFGEGSRLTVL.

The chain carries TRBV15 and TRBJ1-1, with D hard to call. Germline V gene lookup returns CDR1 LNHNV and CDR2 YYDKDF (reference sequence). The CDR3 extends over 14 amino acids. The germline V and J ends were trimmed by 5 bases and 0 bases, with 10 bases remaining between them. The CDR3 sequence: CATSPTNMNTEAFF. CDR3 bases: TGTGCCACCAGCCCCACCAACATGAACACTGAAGCTTTCTTT.